This record looks at one T cell receptor beta chain sequence and its context. TCRdb processed the RT-PCR reads anew with MiXCR; each CDR3 protein has one entry. This sample has roughly 670,000 distinct CDR3 sequences, with 14% found just once. The V gene end was trimmed by 1 base and the J gene end by 5 bases; junction bases not matched to a gene: 6. The CDR3 sequence is 14 residues long. Germline assignment: CDR1 DFQATT and CDR2 SNEGSKA (reference sequence). This entry belongs to a study of response to subunit inactivated influenza vaccine. This clonotype was sampled from a man aged 45-65 years who received an inactivated influenza vaccine. Here the sequenced sample was PBMCs from blood, taken roughly 15 days before vaccination. This chain joins TRBV20-1 and TRBJ1-1, with 8 bases that match TRBD1. This CDR3 is CSARGGQVRTEAFF. The CDR3, as DNA: TGCAGTGCTAGAGGGGGACAGGTTAGAACTGAAGCTTTCTTT.